The source of this T cell receptor beta chain is a study of Graves' ophthalmopathy and Graves' hyperthyroidism. Study-level background: Ophthalmopathy not arising within 18 months of follow-up defined hyperthyroidism as stable. Findings and limits, study-wide: In predicting ophthalmopathy progression, the model reached 70% to 71% sensitivity and roughly 74% specificity.

The diagnosis combined clinical symptoms, thyroxine, TRAb, thyroid ultrasound and orbital computed tomography scans. The CDR3 loop spans 20 amino acids. Per germline, CDR1 PRHDT and CDR2 FYEKMQ (reference sequence). V shed 5 bases and J 5 bases; nucleotides not matched to a gene: 24. As for this clonotype: The antigen is unknown.

Amplifying from RNA transcripts, the study obtained TCR beta CDR3 regions. After a first-round RT-PCR with HTBI primers, a second-round multiplex PCR was run. TCRdb ran MiXCR on the multiplex PCR reads and lists one entry per CDR3 protein. Here the sample spans some 1.1 million distinct CDR3 sequences, about 35% being singletons. Sample: peripheral blood or thyroid tissue (not recorded which). The sequence derives from an adult man with Graves' hyperthyroidism. The V and J genes are TRBV13 and TRBJ2-5; 9 bases are a match to TRBD2. For the CDR3, the DNA is TGTGCCAGCAGCCCCCGAGGTGTGTTCTCGTCAGCGGGAGGCCGGGAGACCCAGTACTTC. The encoded protein is CASSPRGVFSSAGGRETQYF.